The 14 T cell receptor beta chains below were found in one sample sequenced in a study of OX40 agonist ivuxolimab in advanced cancers. Assay: immunoSEQ multiplex PCR; the TCRdb copy retains only in-frame clones and omits some. This table holds around 92,000 clones, around 94% found once. The sequenced sample was CD4+ or CD8+ T cells sorted from blood, obtained in a trial of the OX40 agonist ivuxolimab. These receptors came from an adult with an advanced solid tumor such as melanoma, head and neck, liver or kidney cancer.

CDR3 loop: CASSQTRGGAFF. Here the CDR3 DNA reads TGTGCCAGCAGCCAAACACGGGGTGGAGCTTTCTTT. V is TRBV7-2 and J is TRBJ1-1; D gene ambiguous. The CDR3 contains 12 residues. Germline V gene data show CDR1 as SGHTA and CDR2 as FQGNSA. Trimming left V 5 bases short and J 10 bases short, with 14 bases between.

The chain joins TRBV28 to TRBJ1-3; unclear D gene. The CDR3 extends over 12 amino acids. Germline V gives CDR1 MDHEN, CDR2 SYDVKM. The V gene lost 8 bases and the J gene lost 0 bases, with 5 bases spanning the gap. CDR3: CASSTSGNTIYF. As DNA, the CDR3 is TGTGCCAGCTCGACCTCTGGAAACACCATATATTTT. Supplemented by reference TRBV28 and TRBJ1-3, the full variable domain reads DVKVTQSSRYLVKRTGEKVFLECVQDMDHENMFWYRQDPGLGLRLIYFSYDVKMKEKGDIPEGYSVSREKKERFSLILESASTNQTSMYLCASSTSGNTIYFGEGSWLTVV.

This clone was counted only a few times. The chain links TRBV18 to TRBJ1-2, with TRBD1 matching 7 bases. V shed 2 bases and J 5 bases; nucleotides not matched to a gene: 14. The CDR3 length is 17 residues. CDR1 is KGHSH and CDR2 is LQKENI in the germline V gene. The CDR3, as DNA: TGTGCCAGCTCACCATCGGCAGGGGGACGAGGGGAATATGGCTACACCTTC. Amino acid sequence: CASSPSAGGRGEYGYTF.

The DNA of the CDR3 is TGTGCCTGGAGTGTGCCAGTCGCCGGGGGGAACACTGAAGCTTTCTTT. The encoded protein is CAWSVPVAGGNTEAFF. V is TRBV30 and J is TRBJ1-1; D is perhaps TRBD1 (5 bases). Looked up from germline, CDR1 is GTSNPN and CDR2 is SVGIG (reference sequence). The germline V and J ends were trimmed by 0 bases and 1 base, with 15 bases remaining between them. CDR3 length equals 16 residues.

This rearrangement joins TRBV28 to TRBJ1-5; D is uncertain. The CDR3 spans 13 residues. Germline V gives CDR1 MDHEN, CDR2 SYDVKM. Trimming pared 8 bases from V and 3 bases from J, leaving 11 bases between. CDR3: CASHGLINQPQHF. CDR3 bases: TGTGCCAGCCACGGACTCATCAATCAGCCCCAGCATTTT.

The chain carries TRBV7-2 and TRBJ2-7; 11 positions match TRBD1. The CDR3 loop spans 14 amino acids. Germline assignment: CDR1 SGHTA and CDR2 FQGNSA. V lost 5 bases to trimming and J lost 4 bases; unmatched junction nucleotides: 4. For the CDR3, the DNA is TGTGCCAGCAGCAAGGGACAGGGGGTTTACGAGCAGTACTTC. Amino acids: CASSKGQGVYEQYF. The complete variable domain, with remaining parts taken from reference TRBV7-2 and TRBJ2-7, reads GAGVSQSPSNKVTEKGKDVELRCDPISGHTALYWYRQSLGQGLEFLIYFQGNSAPDKSGLPSDRFSAERTGGSVSTLTIQRTQQEDSAVYLCASSKGQGVYEQYFGPGTRLTVT.

The chain recombines TRBV19 with TRBJ1-1, with D possibly being TRBD1 (5 bases). V was clipped by 5 bases and J by 3 bases, with 10 bases between them. The CDR3 totals 13 residues. Per the germline V gene, CDR1 is LNHDA and CDR2 is SQIVND (reference sequence). CDR3 sequence: CASSPRGYTEAFF. The CDR3 DNA sequence: TGTGCCAGTAGTCCAAGGGGTTACACTGAAGCTTTCTTT.

This clone was recorded a few times. The chain is built from TRBV19 and TRBJ1-5; possibly TRBD1 for D (5 bases). CDR3 length: 15 amino acids. The germline V gene has CDR1 LNHDA and CDR2 SQIVND (reference sequence). Trimming shortened V by 2 bases and J by 1 base, and 9 bases separated the two germline ends. The CDR3 sequence is CASSIWGVSNQPQHF. The CDR3 nucleotides read TGTGCCAGTAGTATATGGGGGGTGAGCAATCAGCCCCAGCATTTT. The complete variable domain, with remaining parts taken from reference TRBV19 and TRBJ1-5, reads DGGITQSPKYLFRKEGQNVTLSCEQNLNHDAMYWYRQDPGQGLRLIYYSQIVNDFQKGDIAEGYSVSREKKESFPLTVTSAQKNPTAFYLCASSIWGVSNQPQHFGDGTRLSIL.

The rearrangement links TRBV28 to TRBJ2-1; 8 nucleotides line up with TRBD1. The CDR3 extends over 18 amino acids. CDR1 and CDR2 (germline): MDHEN, SYDVKM. The V and J ends lost 2 bases and 5 bases, in that order; junction bases with no gene match: 14. The CDR3 reads CASSLGGRRTGSHNEQFF. The CDR3 DNA follows: TGTGCCAGCAGTTTAGGGGGTAGACGGACAGGGTCTCACAATGAGCAGTTCTTC.

The CDR3 DNA is TGTGCCAGCAGCGCTAACTCTGGGGCCAACGTCCTGACTTTC. This encodes CASSANSGANVLTF. The chain joins TRBV5-4 to TRBJ2-6; D call uncertain. Per the germline V gene, CDR1 is SGHNT and CDR2 is YYREEE (reference sequence). The CDR3 loop spans 14 amino acids. Trimming removed 4 bases from V and 0 bases from J, with 5 bases in between. Combining the CDR3 with reference TRBV5-4 and TRBJ2-6 gives the whole variable domain ETGVTQSPTHLIKTRGQQVTLRCSSQSGHNTVSWYQQALGQGPQFIFQYYREEENGRGNFPPRFSGLQFPNYSSELNVNALELDDSALYLCASSANSGANVLTFGAGSRLTVL.

The sample holds a few counts of this clone. The CDR3: CASSPDRSNQPQHF. The CDR3 DNA sequence: TGTGCCAGCAGCCCGGACAGATCCAATCAGCCCCAGCATTTT. The chain couples TRBV6-5 to TRBJ1-5, with D perhaps matching TRBD1 (6 bases). The CDR3 runs 14 residues. V was cut by 6 bases and J by 3 bases, with 12 bases left in between. CDR1 and CDR2 from the germline V gene are MNHEY and SVGAGI.

The chain employs TRBV28 and TRBJ2-7; 7 nucleotides match TRBD2. Germline V gene sequence: CDR1 MDHEN, CDR2 SYDVKM. The length of the CDR3 is 15 residues. With V trimmed by 0 bases and J by 0 bases, 2 bases remained unmatched. The CDR3 DNA sequence: TGTGCCAGCAGTTTATGGTCGGGGGGCTCCTACGAGCAGTACTTC. It is translated as CASSLWSGGSYEQYF.

This sequence joins TRBV27 and TRBJ1-1; D gene uncertain. CDR3 length equals 13 residues. Trimming stripped 4 bases from V and 6 bases from J, with 12 bases between. Germline V gene data show CDR1 as MNHEY and CDR2 as SMNVEV (reference sequence). The CDR3 sequence is CASSYGASAEAFF. As DNA, the CDR3 is TGTGCCAGCAGTTACGGCGCGTCGGCTGAAGCTTTCTTT.

V is TRBV7-2 and J is TRBJ2-1; 8 bases align to TRBD2. Germline CDR1 is SGHTA and CDR2 is FQGNSA. The CDR3 has 16 amino acids. V was pared by 1 base and J by 3 bases, with 5 bases of the junction left unmatched. In DNA form, the CDR3 reads TGTGCCAGCAGCTTAGAGCGGGGGAGGCTCTACAATGAGCAGTTCTTC. Residues: CASSLERGRLYNEQFF. Complete variable domain (other parts from reference TRBV7-2 and TRBJ2-1): GAGVSQSPSNKVTEKGKDVELRCDPISGHTALYWYRQSLGQGLEFLIYFQGNSAPDKSGLPSDRFSAERTGGSVSTLTIQRTQQEDSAVYLCASSLERGRLYNEQFFGPGTRLTVL.